This T cell receptor beta chain derives from a study of blood T cell repertoires in COVID-19. Study-level information: From the United States, Italy and Spain came samples of acute and convalescent COVID-19. PBMCs, B-cell-depleted T cells, or T cells provided the cDNA or gDNA that made up the material.

As originally analysed: Amplification of reference gene primers was used by the study to estimate nucleated cell counts. Assay: immunoSEQ multiplex PCR; the TCRdb copy retains only in-frame clones and omits some. V and J calls plus clone size are reproduced from that table; the DNA served to infer D and trimming. The repertoire holds 90,000 to 150,000 clones, with approximately 90% as singletons. Per the germline V gene, CDR1 is KGHSH and CDR2 is LQKENI. The CDR3 is made up of 11 amino acids. With 8 bases removed from V and 7 bases from J, the gap between germline ends came to 11 bases. The sequencing input was peripheral blood. The source of this sequence is a human donor with acute or convalescent COVID-19. The donor label of this sample is uncertain. This chain connects TRBV18 to TRBJ1-1; D not certain. CDR3 sequence: CASQNSYEAFF. CDR3 nucleotides: TGTGCCAGCCAAAACAGTTATGAAGCTTTCTTT.